Listed here are 21 T cell receptor beta chains from one sample, sequenced in a study of identical twins. TCRdb analysed the 5' RACE reads with MiXCR anew, one entry per CDR3 protein. The sample consists of around 280,000 distinct CDR3 sequences, approximately 8.5% of them appearing once. The same sample was also studied in work on yellow fever vaccine responses in identical twins.

Sequenced sample: memory (CD45RO+) T cells sorted from blood. The receptors derive from a woman between 18 and 29 years old in good health.

This clonotype was seen ten or more times. The CDR3 nucleotides read TGTGCCAGCAGTTTAAGGCGGGAGGGTGGGGAGCAGTTCTTC. This gives the protein CASSLRREGGEQFF. The chain couples TRBV12-3 or TRBV12-4 to TRBJ2-1; 9 bases align to TRBD2. The ends lost 2 bases at V and 10 bases at J; junction bases unmatched: 6. CDR3 length: 14 residues.

This clonotype was counted a few times. This may be a read error: a much more frequent sequence differs by one nucleotide. This chain uses TRBV5-5 with TRBJ1-2; tentative D call: TRBD1 (6 bases). The germline CDR1 and CDR2 sequences are SGHKS and YYEKEE (reference sequence). The V end was cut by 4 bases, the J end by 4 bases, with 8 bases between. There are 12 residues in the CDR3. Written as DNA, the CDR3 is TGTGCCAGCAGCCAGGACAGCTATGGCTACACCTTC. It yields the protein CASSQDSYGYTF.

This clonotype was counted between two and nine times. This chain uses TRBV6-1 with TRBJ2-5, with D possibly being TRBD1 (5 bases). Trimming took 4 bases from V and 3 from J, leaving 9 bases between them. CDR1 is MNHNS and CDR2 is SASEGT in the germline V gene. This CDR3 has 13 residues. CDR3 residues: CASSVTVKETQYF. The CDR3 DNA sequence: TGTGCCAGCAGTGTGACAGTCAAAGAGACCCAGTACTTC.

In this sample, this clonotype turned up many times. The chain links TRBV5-1 to TRBJ2-3; 9 bases agree with TRBD2. Looked up from germline, CDR1 is SGHRS and CDR2 is YFSETQ. Losses at the gene ends were 2 bases for V and 2 bases for J; bases not matched to a gene: 3. The CDR3 totals 15 residues. The CDR3 protein is CASSFAGGPTDTQYF. The CDR3 DNA reads as TGCGCCAGCAGCTTCGCGGGAGGGCCCACAGATACGCAGTATTTT.

CDR3 nucleotide sequence: TGTGCCAGCAGCAGCGACGCGGGAAGGAGGAATGAGCAGTTCTTC. This translates into CASSSDAGRRNEQFF. This chain connects TRBV7-3 to TRBJ2-1, with a possible D match to TRBD2 (6 bases). V was cut by 5 bases and J by 7 bases, with 18 bases left in between. The CDR3 extends over 15 amino acids. Germline V gives CDR1 SGHTA, CDR2 FQGTGA. Complete variable domain (other parts from reference TRBV7-3 and TRBJ2-1): GAGVSQTPSNKVTEKGKYVELRCDPISGHTALYWYRQSLGQGPEFLIYFQGTGAADDSGLPNDRFFAVRPEGSVSTLKIQRTERGDSAVYLCASSSDAGRRNEQFFGPGTRLTVL.

This clonotype appeared a few times. This chain uses TRBV5-8 with TRBJ1-1; D is perhaps TRBD1 (6 bases). The CDR3 extends over 15 amino acids. V lost 5 bases, J lost 0 bases, and 14 bases lay in between. CDR1 is SGHTS and CDR2 is YDEGEE in the germline V gene. The CDR3 coding sequence is TGTGCCAGCAGTCGGAGGGGGTCCATGAACACTGAAGCTTTCTTT. This encodes CASSRRGSMNTEAFF.

The DNA of the CDR3 is TGTGCCAGCAGCTTAGGGATCCCGTTTCCAGATACGCAGTATTTT. Its protein is CASSLGIPFPDTQYF. J is TRBJ2-3 and V is TRBV7-2; D remains ambiguous. The CDR3 totals 15 residues. Trimming cost V 1 base and J 4 bases, with 12 bases left between them. CDR1 and CDR2 from the germline V gene are SGHTA and FQGNSA.

The table lists this clonotype with many counts. The V gene is TRBV7-2, the J gene TRBJ1-6; no clear D. Germline CDR1 SGHTA, CDR2 FQGNSA. Trimming removed 5 bases from V and 8 bases from J, with 13 bases in between. There are 14 residues in the CDR3. CDR3 in DNA: TGTGCCAGCAGCCCCTTTTCGAGCCATTCACCCCTCCACTTT. Residues: CASSPFSSHSPLHF.

This clonotype was detected only a few times. V usage is TRBV5-1 and J usage is TRBJ1-6, with a tentative D call TRBD1 (6 bases). V lost 4 bases and J 8 bases, leaving 22 bases between the germline ends. Germline V gives CDR1 SGHRS, CDR2 YFSETQ. CDR3 length equals 17 residues. The CDR3 coding sequence is TGCGCCAGCAGCACCTCACCCGGGGGGGCGCGGGATTCACCCCTCCACTTT. Translation gives CASSTSPGGARDSPLHF.

This clonotype was recorded a few times. The chain carries TRBV27 and TRBJ2-3, with D unclear. Germline V gives CDR1 MNHEY, CDR2 SMNVEV (reference sequence). V was clipped by 4 bases and J by 6 bases, with 8 bases between them. The CDR3 totals 12 residues. The CDR3 sequence is CASSSSRDTQYF. CDR3 sequence (DNA): TGTGCCAGCAGTTCCTCCAGGGATACGCAGTATTTT.

The chain links TRBV7-2 to TRBJ1-5; D gene uncertain. The germline V and J ends were trimmed by 1 base and 6 bases, with 7 bases remaining between them. Germline lookup yields CDR1 SGHTA and CDR2 FQGNSA. The CDR3 loop spans 13 amino acids. This CDR3 is CASSLGGLQPQHF. The CDR3 DNA follows: TGTGCCAGCAGCTTAGGAGGGCTTCAGCCCCAGCATTTT.

The chain couples TRBV28 to TRBJ2-5, with 12 nucleotides matching TRBD2. The CDR3 spans 13 residues. Trimming at V came to 7 bases and at J to 5 bases, leaving 2 bases not matched to a gene. Germline CDR1 and CDR2: MDHEN and SYDVKM. The CDR3 here is CASNLAGGETQYF. The CDR3 region has the DNA TGTGCCAGCAACCTAGCGGGGGGGGAGACCCAGTACTTC.

The V call is TRBV19, the J call TRBJ1-6; TRBD1 is a possible D gene (5 bases). V was pared by 7 bases and J by 9 bases, with 13 bases between. There are 13 residues in the CDR3. Looked up from germline, CDR1 is LNHDA and CDR2 is SQIVND (reference sequence). CDR3 sequence: CASTGGRASPLHF. The DNA for the CDR3 is TGTGCCAGTACGGGGGGGAGGGCTTCACCCCTCCACTTT.

The table lists this clonotype with many counts. This sequence joins TRBV7-9 and TRBJ2-1; the D gene could be TRBD1 or TRBD2 (6 bases each). Germline CDR1 and CDR2: SEHNR and FQNEAQ (reference sequence). The CDR3 spans 16 residues. The germline V and J ends were trimmed by 2 bases and 7 bases, with 18 bases remaining between them. CDR3 amino acids: CASSLSPGGGSNEQFF. CDR3 nucleotides: TGTGCCAGCAGCTTAAGCCCCGGGGGCGGATCGAATGAGCAGTTCTTC.

This clonotype was detected many times. The chain uses TRBV7-9 and TRBJ2-5; D is uncertain. Per germline, CDR1 SEHNR and CDR2 FQNEAQ (reference sequence). With 1 base removed from V and 2 bases from J, the gap between germline ends came to 11 bases. The CDR3 covers 15 residues. The CDR3 loop reads CASSLVGSRQETQYF. The CDR3 DNA sequence: TGTGCCAGCAGCTTAGTTGGTTCGCGGCAAGAGACCCAGTACTTC.

This clonotype showed up just a few times. The V and J genes are TRBV3-1 and TRBJ2-7, with TRBD2 matching 7 bases. From germline, CDR1 is LGHDT and CDR2 YNNKEL (reference sequence). The CDR3 spans 14 residues. J gave up 6 bases and V 0 bases, and 5 bases lay outside the gene matches. CDR3 sequence: CASSQDWTSSEQYF. DNA for the CDR3: TGTGCCAGCAGCCAAGATTGGACTAGTTCCGAGCAGTACTTC.

This clonotype has a handful of counts. The chain uses TRBV20-1 and TRBJ1-1, with TRBD1 identical over 7 bases. The CDR3 covers 15 residues. Germline CDR1 DFQATT, CDR2 SNEGSKA (reference sequence). Trimming at V came to 3 bases and at J to 1 base, leaving 8 bases not matched to a gene. CDR3 loop: CSARVAGTANTEAFF. CDR3 in DNA: TGCAGTGCTAGGGTAGCGGGGACAGCGAACACTGAAGCTTTCTTT.

Ten or more counts support this clonotype. This rearrangement joins TRBV12-3 or TRBV12-4 to TRBJ2-1, with TRBD2 as a possible D gene (7 bases). V lost 6 bases, J lost 7 bases, and 10 bases lay in between. The CDR3 is made up of 12 amino acids. The CDR3 sequence is CASRGGGNEQFF. Here the CDR3 DNA reads TGTGCCAGCAGGGGAGGGGGTAATGAGCAGTTCTTC.

This clonotype was counted only a few times. This chain joins TRBV6-2 or TRBV6-3 and TRBJ2-7; 7 bases map to TRBD1. J was trimmed by 3 bases and V by 6 bases; bases with no gene match: 8. The CDR3 loop spans 14 amino acids. CDR1 is MNHEY, CDR2 SVGEGT, per germline. The CDR3 loop reads CASREPGQSYEQYF. CDR3 nucleotides: TGTGCCAGCAGGGAACCGGGACAGAGCTACGAGCAGTACTTC.

This clonotype was observed at least ten times. The V gene is TRBV12-3 or TRBV12-4, the J gene TRBJ2-2; a possible D gene is TRBD2 (5 bases). The CDR3 is 13 amino acids. The ends were cut back, 3 bases at V and 11 bases at J, with 13 bases in the middle. CDR3: CASSFDYIGELFF. In DNA, the CDR3 is TGTGCCAGCAGTTTTGACTACATCGGTGAGCTGTTTTTT.

The chain is built from TRBV7-9 and TRBJ2-7; D is tentatively TRBD1 or TRBD2 (6 bases each). The CDR3 is made up of 14 amino acids. The germline V gene encodes CDR1 SEHNR and CDR2 FQNEAQ (reference sequence). Trimming removed 5 bases from V and 2 bases from J, with 13 bases in between. The CDR3 DNA reads TGTGCCAGCAGCCCATCGGGGGCCGCCTACGAGCAGTACTTC. Its protein is CASSPSGAAYEQYF.